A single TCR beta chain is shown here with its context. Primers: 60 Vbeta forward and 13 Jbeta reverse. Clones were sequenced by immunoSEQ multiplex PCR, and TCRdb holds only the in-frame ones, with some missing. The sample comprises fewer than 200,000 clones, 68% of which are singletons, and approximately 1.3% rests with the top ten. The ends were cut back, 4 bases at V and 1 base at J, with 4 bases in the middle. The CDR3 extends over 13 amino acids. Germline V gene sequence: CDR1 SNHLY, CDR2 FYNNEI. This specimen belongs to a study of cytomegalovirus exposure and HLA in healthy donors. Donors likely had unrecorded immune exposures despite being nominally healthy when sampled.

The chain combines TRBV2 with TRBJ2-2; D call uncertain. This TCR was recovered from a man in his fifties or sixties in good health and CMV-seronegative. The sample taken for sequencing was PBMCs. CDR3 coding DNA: TGTGCCAGCAGTGCAGAGAACACCGGGGAGCTGTTTTTT. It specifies CASSAENTGELFF.